The 18 T cell receptor beta chains listed next were all sequenced from one sample in a study of shared clonotypes between healthy human individuals. Sequencing was performed with immunoSEQ multiplex PCR; in TCRdb, only in-frame clones are kept and a portion is missing. Of 950,000 to 1,100,000 clones listed, about 70% are singletons. The material sequenced was memory CD4+ T cells sorted from blood. This sample's subset: CD45RA-negative fraction. Receptor source: a man aged 18 to 29 in good health.

The gene calls are TRBV10-1 and TRBJ2-5; TRBD1 is a possible D gene (6 bases). Trimming took 2 bases from V and 2 from J, leaving 6 bases between them. CDR3 length: 13 amino acids. CDR1 and CDR2 (germline): WNHNN, SYGVQD (reference sequence). CDR3 coding DNA: TGCGCCAGCAGTGAGGACAGGCAAGAGACCCAGTACTTC. Protein sequence: CASSEDRQETQYF.

This sequence joins TRBV28 and TRBJ1-5; D is unclear. Trimming took 5 bases from V and 11 from J, leaving 28 bases between them. The CDR3 runs to 17 residues. Germline V gene lookup returns CDR1 MDHEN and CDR2 SYDVKM. For the CDR3, the DNA is TGTGCCAGCAGTCCGAAAGCCGGGTCCAGAATTATCAAGGCCCAGCATTTT. Encoded protein: CASSPKAGSRIIKAQHF.

The rearrangement uses TRBV29-1 and TRBJ2-3; 8 positions match TRBD2. The CDR3 has 15 residues. The V segment lost 3 bases and the J segment 1 base; nucleotides outside the gene matches: 6. Germline V gene data show CDR1 as SQVTM and CDR2 as ANQGSEA. The DNA of the CDR3 is TGCAGCGTTGAGTCGGTAGCGGGACGCACAGATACGCAGTATTTT. Encoded protein: CSVESVAGRTDTQYF.

The V call is TRBV10-3, the J call TRBJ1-1, with a tentative D call TRBD1 (6 bases). The CDR3 loop spans 12 amino acids. The V and J ends lost 5 bases and 7 bases respectively, with 11 bases between them. Per germline, CDR1 ENHRY and CDR2 SYGVKD. The CDR3 loop is CAISQGLNEAFF. The CDR3 DNA is TGTGCCATCAGTCAGGGGCTCAATGAAGCTTTCTTT.

The chain carries TRBV10-3 and TRBJ1-1; TRBD1 matches 8 bases. The CDR3 is 14 amino acids. From germline, CDR1 is ENHRY and CDR2 SYGVKD. Trimming at V came to 4 bases and at J to 5 bases, leaving 6 bases not matched to a gene. This CDR3 is CAISGQGRGTEAFF. For the CDR3, the DNA is TGTGCCATCAGTGGACAGGGGCGGGGGACTGAAGCTTTCTTT.

The chain links TRBV10-3 to TRBJ1-2; D perhaps matches TRBD1 (5 bases). Trimming left V 0 bases short and J 3 bases short, with 14 bases between. CDR3 length: 16 amino acids. Germline V CDR1 and CDR2: ENHRY, SYGVKD. CDR3 in amino acids: CAISESSFQGDYGYTF. CDR3 bases: TGTGCCATCAGTGAGTCCTCTTTTCAAGGGGACTATGGCTACACCTTC.

This clone was seen more than once but under ten times. The chain has TRBV11-1 and TRBJ2-1; 9 bases map to TRBD2. The CDR3 is 17 residues long. J was trimmed by 3 bases and V by 5 bases; bases with no gene match: 11. In germline, CDR1 is SGHAT, CDR2 FQDESV (reference sequence). CDR3 protein: CASSDSGRGGNYNEQFF. The CDR3 DNA follows: TGTGCCAGCAGCGATTCAGGGCGGGGGGGCAACTACAATGAGCAGTTCTTC.

The chain has TRBV28 and TRBJ1-3; unclear D gene. CDR1 and CDR2 (germline): MDHEN, SYDVKM. V shed 10 bases and J shed 1 base, with 11 bases lying between them. The CDR3 runs to 13 residues. The CDR3: CATQWGSGNTIYF. CDR3 bases: TGTGCCACGCAATGGGGTTCTGGAAACACCATATATTTT.

The CDR3 here is CASILRGNTEAFF. The CDR3 region has the DNA TGTGCCAGCATCCTCCGGGGGAACACTGAAGCTTTCTTT. V is TRBV6-6 and J is TRBJ1-1; D call uncertain. Trimming pared 7 bases from V and 1 base from J, leaving 10 bases between. The CDR3 loop spans 13 amino acids. The germline gives CDR1 MNHNY, CDR2 SVGAGI (reference sequence).

This sequence joins TRBV30 and TRBJ1-1, with D maybe TRBD1 (6 bases). Germline V CDR1 and CDR2: GTSNPN, SVGIG (reference sequence). The CDR3 runs 12 residues. V was shortened by 2 bases and J by 11 bases, with 15 bases between the two germline ends. CDR3 coding DNA: TGTGCCTGGAGTAGACAGGCCCCTACGGCTTTCTTT. It specifies CAWSRQAPTAFF.

The rearrangement links TRBV15 to TRBJ2-1, with D tentatively TRBD1 (6 bases). This CDR3 is built from 16 residues. The V end lost 1 base, the J end lost 0 bases, and 10 bases lay between the germline ends. Germline-derived CDR1 and CDR2 are LNHNV and YYDKDF (reference sequence). The CDR3 loop is CATSRGGPSSYNEQFF. Here the CDR3 DNA reads TGTGCCACCAGCAGAGGGGGGCCGAGCTCCTACAATGAGCAGTTCTTC. The complete variable domain, with remaining parts taken from reference TRBV15 and TRBJ2-1, reads DAMVIQNPRYQVTQFGKPVTLSCSQTLNHNVMYWYQQKSSQAPKLLFHYYDKDFNNEADTPDNFQSRRPNTSFCFLDIRSPGLGDTAMYLCATSRGGPSSYNEQFFGPGTRLTVL.

This rearrangement joins TRBV14 to TRBJ2-5; no clear D. The CDR3 contains 15 residues. V was trimmed by 0 bases and J by 5 bases, leaving 13 bases between them. Per the germline V gene, CDR1 is SGHDN and CDR2 is FVKESK. Here the CDR3 DNA reads TGTGCCAGCAGCCAAGATCGGATGCCACCGGAGACCCAGTACTTC. This codes for CASSQDRMPPETQYF.

This rearrangement joins TRBV11-1 to TRBJ2-7, with D possibly matching TRBD1 (6 bases). The CDR3 has 13 amino acids. Trimming shortened V by 8 bases and J by 4 bases, and 15 bases separated the two germline ends. Germline CDR1 is SGHAT and CDR2 is FQDESV (reference sequence). The CDR3 sequence is CASSSDRRYEQYF. The CDR3 DNA sequence: TGTGCCAGCTCATCTGACAGGAGGTACGAGCAGTACTTC.

This clone was counted a single time. The genes are TRBV7-2 and TRBJ2-3; 7 bases are shared with TRBD2. This CDR3 is 15 amino acids long. Germline V lookup: CDR1 SGHTA, CDR2 FQGNSA. The ends lost 0 bases at V and 4 bases at J; junction bases unmatched: 4. In DNA, the CDR3 is TGTGCCAGCAGCTTAGCGGGAGGGCGTTCAGATACGCAGTATTTT. Translation gives CASSLAGGRSDTQYF.

The V call is TRBV5-1, the J call TRBJ1-2; weak D call: TRBD1 (5 bases). The CDR3 sequence is 14 residues long. Germline V gene lookup returns CDR1 SGHRS and CDR2 YFSETQ. Trimming left V 0 bases short and J 4 bases short, with 10 bases between. The chain's CDR3 is CASSLETGTYGYTF. For the CDR3, the DNA is TGCGCCAGCAGCTTGGAAACGGGGACCTATGGCTACACCTTC.

The chain employs TRBV6-6 and TRBJ2-1, with 7 nucleotides matching TRBD2. CDR1 and CDR2 from the germline V gene are MNHNY and SVGAGI (reference sequence). With 6 bases clipped from V and 0 bases from J, the junction kept 5 bases outside the gene matches. This CDR3 comprises 15 residues. This chain's CDR3 is CASSLSGISYNEQFF. CDR3 coding DNA: TGTGCCAGCAGCTTAAGCGGGATCTCCTACAATGAGCAGTTCTTC.

Here the CDR3 reads CASSLSTNPFPYEQYF. CDR3 in DNA: TGTGCCAGCAGCTTATCGACTAACCCGTTCCCCTACGAGCAGTACTTC. This chain uses TRBV11-2 with TRBJ2-7; tentative D call: TRBD2 (5 bases). CDR3 length: 16 amino acids. The V gene's germline CDR1 is SGHAT and CDR2 FQNNGV. V dropped 2 bases and J dropped 2 bases, with 16 bases sitting between them.

A few counts support this clone. CDR3 amino acids: CASSPDSTASYEQYF. The DNA for the CDR3 is TGCGCCAGCAGCCCAGACAGTACCGCCTCCTACGAGCAGTACTTC. The rearrangement uses TRBV4-3 and TRBJ2-7; tentatively, D is TRBD1 (5 bases). CDR1 is LGHNA, CDR2 YSLEER, per germline. This CDR3 is 15 amino acids long. Trimming took off 4 bases at V and 0 bases at J, with 13 bases between the two ends.